The text below deals with one T cell receptor (beta chain). The CDR3 length is 12 residues. Deletions cut 6 bases from V and 4 bases from J, with 10 bases between. Germline CDR1 reads MDHEN; CDR2 reads SYDVKM. Each CDR3 protein gets one entry after TCRdb re-called the RT-PCR reads with MiXCR. The sample shows hundreds of thousands of distinct CDR3 sequences, 14% of them seen only once. The clonotype comes from a female donor in good health, serving as a healthy control. The chain carries TRBV28 and TRBJ2-7; D gene ambiguous. The sample comprised memory CD4+ T cells from blood. CDR3 sequence reads: CASRATWYEQYF. The CDR3 DNA follows: TGTGCCAGCAGGGCGACTTGGTACGAGCAGTACTTC.